Reported below is one T cell receptor beta chain. Its antigen is still unknown. This sample was taken from a study of CD8+CD57+ T cells in acquired aplastic anemia. As for the study in general: Each DNA sample taken from sorted CD4+ and CD8+ cells came to about 3.4 ug on average. Healthy donor CD4+ cell samples had a mean of around 10 million reads.

From germline, CDR1 is SGHNT and CDR2 YYREEE (reference sequence). The CDR3 covers 15 residues. Trimming pared 2 bases from V and 8 bases from J, leaving 14 bases between. Study conclusions and caveats: Some 31 CD8+ CDR3 sequences were shared between patients and controls.

TCR beta VDJ and CDR3 profiles were obtained from a genomic DNA template. Using its own MiXCR run on the reads, TCRdb lists one record per CDR3 protein. The data show around 180,000 distinct CDR3 sequences, 60% to 70% seen once. The rearrangement links TRBV5-4 to TRBJ1-6; maybe TRBD1 (6 bases). The origin of this receptor is a human donor in good health. Sequenced material: sorted CD4+, CD8+, or CD8+CD57+ T cells (not recorded which) from PBMCs. As DNA, the CDR3 is TGTGCCAGCAGCTTCTACAGGGTTGTTCATTCACCCCTCCACTTT. Its protein product is CASSFYRVVHSPLHF.